Each of the 2 T cell receptor beta chains below was sequenced from the same sample in a study of blood T cell repertoires in COVID-19. Method: immunoSEQ multiplex PCR; TCRdb's copy keeps in-frame clones and lacks some. Among under 150,000 clones listed, 81% were seen once. Sequenced sample: peripheral blood. Receptor source: a human donor with acute or convalescent COVID-19. The donor label of this sample is uncertain.

The rearrangement joins TRBV4-2 to TRBJ2-1; no clear D. This CDR3 has 16 amino acids. The V gene lost 0 bases and the J gene lost 0 bases, with 9 bases spanning the gap. Germline CDR1 reads LGHNA; CDR2 reads YNFKEQ. CDR3 sequence reads: CASSQDRTSSYNEQFF. In DNA form, the CDR3 reads TGTGCCAGCAGCCAAGACCGTACGAGCTCCTACAATGAGCAGTTCTTC.

The gene calls are TRBV12-3 or TRBV12-4 and TRBJ1-1; 7 nucleotides match TRBD1. The trim removed 3 bases at V and 10 bases at J, leaving 2 bases unmatched. The CDR3 is 11 amino acids. CDR3 nucleotides: TGTGCCAGCAGTTTTTCAGGGGGAGCTTTCTTT. This gives the protein CASSFSGGAFF.